The present entry profiles one T cell receptor (beta chain) with its context. Its cognate antigen is unknown. The data were taken from a study of vaccination and CD4 T cells after COVID-19. Looking at the study overall: Typically, post-vaccine samples were obtained a median approximately 67 days after dose two, within a range of 14 to 241.

Oncomine TCR Beta short-read sequencing was applied to DNA from cultured CD4+ T cells. The source of extracted genomic DNA was cultured CD4+ T cells. TCRdb called the PCR reads again in MiXCR, with one record for every CDR3 protein. In the table there are approximately 24,000 distinct CDR3 sequences, around 70% of which are singletons. V was clipped by 6 bases and J by 1 base, with 9 bases between them. The CDR3 loop spans 13 amino acids. The treatment was: roughly 10-day PBMC culture with coronavirus spike peptide pools or control peptides (ViraFEST assay). The specimen was CD4+ T cells from blood, cultured in vitro, collected after SARS-CoV-2 vaccination. V is TRBV12-3 or TRBV12-4 and J is TRBJ1-1; D uncertain. The source is a human donor who received a COVID-19 vaccine. The CDR3 sequence: CASSQMRNTEAFF. The CDR3 DNA is TGTGCCAGCAGCCAGATGAGGAACACTGAAGCTTTCTTT.